The 2 T cell receptor beta chains listed next were all sequenced from one sample in a study of blood T cells in healthy people across ages. A second PCR of 7 to 11 cycles used a sample-barcoded 5' primer and a J-beta primer mix. TCRdb processed the 5' RACE reads anew with MiXCR; each CDR3 protein has one entry. Among hundreds of thousands of distinct CDR3 sequences listed, around 50% were seen once. The sequenced sample consisted of blood. All receptors derive from a man in his forties in good health.

The chain employs TRBV4-2 and TRBJ2-5; the D gene could be TRBD1 or TRBD2 (5 bases each). The CDR3 is 18 amino acids. CDR1 and CDR2 (germline): LGHNA, YNFKEQ. The germline V and J ends were trimmed by 3 bases and 2 bases, with 22 bases remaining between them. The CDR3 nucleotides are TGTGCCAGCAGCCACTTATCGGTCGGGGCGAGGGCACAAGAGACCCAGTACTTC. Protein: CASSHLSVGARAQETQYF.

The table lists this clonotype with a few counts. The CDR3 DNA follows: TGTGCCAGCAGCTTGACAGGGGCCAACACTGAAGCTTTCTTT. Translated: CASSLTGANTEAFF. The V gene is TRBV13, the J gene TRBJ1-1; 8 bases are a match to TRBD1. The junction had 2 bases not matched to a gene; V was cut back by 3 bases and J by 2 bases. This CDR3 is built from 14 residues. Germline assignment: CDR1 PRHDT and CDR2 FYEKMQ (reference sequence).